Shown below are 27 T cell receptor beta chains from a single sample sequenced in a study of T cells in women clearing cervical HPV infection. Generated by immunoSEQ multiplex PCR, the TCRdb table keeps only in-frame clones and is missing some. Recorded for this sample: 25,000 to 35,000 clones. The sample comprised blood buffy coat. These receptors originate from a woman aged 18 to 69 with a cervical HPV16 infection that either progressed to CIN3+ or cleared (not recorded which).

This clone registers medium-sized by frequency. Partial CDR3 DNA: TGTGCCAGCAGCCCCTCAGGGTCTCGCACAGATACG. Encoded protein: CASSPSGSRTDT. In full, the CDR3 reads CASSPSGSRTDTQYF. The chain combines TRBV7-3 with TRBJ2-3; tentative D call: TRBD1 (5 bases). The read ends 3 residues before the CDR3 terminus; that terminus is restored from the germline J gene. The V and J ends lost 5 bases and 1 base respectively, with 13 bases between them. The CDR3 extends over 15 amino acids. Germline V gene data show CDR1 as SGHTA and CDR2 as FQGTGA.

As for this clone: The read stops 3 residues short of the end of the CDR3; the missing end is completed from the germline J gene. The chain joins TRBV13 to TRBJ1-1; 7 nucleotides agree with TRBD1. CDR1 and CDR2 from the germline V gene are PRHDT and FYEKMQ (reference sequence). This CDR3 has 15 residues. Trimming at V came to 5 bases and at J to 5 bases, leaving 11 bases not matched to a gene. The DNA read from the CDR3 is TGTGCCAGCAGCCAGAGGTCGACAGGGACTACTGAA. Its translation is CASSQRSTGTTE. The entire CDR3 is CASSQRSTGTTEAFF.

Judged by frequency, this clone is medium-sized (0.01 to 0.1%). The read terminates 3 residues before the CDR3 end, so the remaining end is supplied by the germline J gene. The chain couples TRBV6-1 to TRBJ2-3, with 8 bases identical to TRBD1. The CDR3 extends over 16 amino acids. Per the germline V gene, CDR1 is MNHNS and CDR2 is SASEGT. V lost 0 bases and J lost 1; bases outside the gene matches: 3. The CDR3 sequence: CASSEAPGQGTDTQYF. The part of the CDR3 DNA that was read is TGTGCCAGCAGTGAAGCTCCGGGACAGGGCACAGATACG.

About this clone itself: The sequence runs out 3 residues before the end of the CDR3; the remainder is reconstructed from the germline J gene. V usage is TRBV2 and J usage is TRBJ2-1; weak D call: TRBD1 (5 bases). CDR3 length equals 11 residues. The germline V and J ends were trimmed by 3 bases and 9 bases, with 6 bases remaining between them. Germline V gene data show CDR1 as SNHLY and CDR2 as FYNNEI. CDR3 in amino acids: CASSETVEQFF. The sequenced part of the CDR3 DNA is TGTGCCAGCAGTGAGACAGTTGAG.

Note on this clone: Read sequence stops 3 residues before the CDR3 end, and the germline J gene provides the missing end. This sequence joins TRBV29-1 and TRBJ1-1; 7 bases are a match to TRBD1. From germline, CDR1 is SQVTM and CDR2 ANQGSEA. Trimming cost V 6 bases and J 1 base; bases outside gene matches: 11. This CDR3 has 15 amino acids. CDR3: CSVTTKGTANTEAFF. The CDR3 DNA, read in part, is TGCAGCGTAACAACCAAGGGGACAGCGAACACTGAA. Together with reference TRBV29-1 and TRBJ1-1, the CDR3 gives the full variable domain: SAVISQKPSRDICQRGTSLTIQCQVDSQVTMMFWYRQQPGQSLTLIATANQGSEATYESGFVIDKFPISRPNLTFSTLTVSNMSPEDSSIYLCSVTTKGTANTEAFFGQGTRLTVV.

As for this clone: The read ends 3 residues shy of where the CDR3 ends; the end is completed using the germline J gene. The gene calls are TRBV20-1 and TRBJ2-7, with D perhaps matching TRBD1 (6 bases). The V end lost 7 bases, the J end lost 0 bases, and 10 bases lay between the germline ends. The CDR3 runs 12 residues. Germline V gene lookup returns CDR1 DFQATT and CDR2 SNEGSKA (reference sequence). The CDR3 sequence is CSGQGSSYEQYF. The CDR3 DNA, read in part, is TGCAGTGGTCAGGGGAGCTCCTACGAG.

A note on this clone: Coverage ceases 3 residues before the CDR3 finishes, and the germline J gene fills in the end. V and J are TRBV11-2 and TRBJ1-5, with D hard to call. CDR1 and CDR2 from the germline V gene are SGHAT and FQNNGV. CDR3 size: 15 residues. V gave up 0 bases and J gave up 5 bases, with 11 bases separating them. The CDR3 DNA, read in part, is TGTGCCAGCAGCTTAGATTTAGGGCATTATCAGCCC. Its protein is CASSLDLGHYQP. The entire CDR3 protein reads CASSLDLGHYQPQHF.

Worth noting for this clone: With the read ending 3 residues before the CDR3 end, the germline J gene is used to fill in that end. This rearrangement joins TRBV5-1 to TRBJ2-6; a weak D match, TRBD1 (6 bases). The germline V gene encodes CDR1 SGHRS and CDR2 YFSETQ. The CDR3 contains 15 residues. Trimming stripped 4 bases from V and 1 base from J, with 9 bases between. The CDR3 loop is CASSARGSGANVLTF. The CDR3 bases that were read are TGCGCCAGCAGCGCGAGGGGGTCTGGGGCCAACGTC.

Comment on this clone: The CDR3 is cut off 3 residues early in the read; its end comes from the germline J gene. The rearrangement links TRBV10-3 to TRBJ2-7; D is unclear. CDR1 and CDR2 (germline): ENHRY, SYGVKD. V was shortened by 0 bases and J by 0 bases, with 6 bases between the two germline ends. This CDR3 has 14 residues. CDR3 amino acids: CAISESLLSYEQYF. The sequenced part of the CDR3 DNA is TGTGCCATCAGTGAGTCTCTCCTCTCCTACGAG.

Remarks on this clone: The read ends 3 residues shy of where the CDR3 ends; the end is completed using the germline J gene. The chain links TRBV19 to TRBJ1-4, with D perhaps TRBD1 (6 bases). Germline V gene data show CDR1 as LNHDA and CDR2 as SQIVND (reference sequence). The CDR3 contains 17 residues. The sequenced CDR3 bases are TGTGCCAGTAGTAGGGATTGGGTGACGGGGGGCCAATCACCA. It yields the protein CASSRDWVTGGQSP. The whole CDR3 region reads CASSRDWVTGGQSPLFF.

As concerns this clone: The CDR3 end falls 3 residues outside the read, so it is completed with the germline J gene. The genes are TRBV20-1 and TRBJ2-7; possible D gene TRBD2, 7 bases. CDR3 length: 12 residues. The germline V gene has CDR1 DFQATT and CDR2 SNEGSKA (reference sequence). Trimming shortened V by 5 bases and J by 0 bases, and 8 bases separated the two germline ends. CDR3 in amino acids: CSAGGASYEQYF. CDR3 bases read: TGCAGTGCTGGGGGGGCCTCCTACGAG.

Comments on this clone: The sequenced fragment ends 3 residues before the CDR3 boundary, so the rest is inferred from the germline J gene. The chain employs TRBV2 and TRBJ1-2, with TRBD1 matching over 8 bases. Germline V gene lookup returns CDR1 SNHLY and CDR2 FYNNEI. This CDR3 has 14 amino acids. Partial CDR3 DNA: TGTGCCAGCAGTGGGACAGGGATACAGGGTTCG. Translated, it gives CASSGTGIQGS. The entire CDR3 protein reads CASSGTGIQGSYTF.

On this clone itself: Read coverage stops 3 residues before the CDR3 terminus; the germline J gene supplies the remainder. V gene TRBV7-2 combines with J gene TRBJ2-1, with TRBD2 as a possible D gene (6 bases). The V and J ends lost 4 bases and 8 bases respectively, with 12 bases between them. CDR1 and CDR2 from the germline V gene are SGHTA and FQGNSA. This CDR3 is built from 13 residues. The part of the CDR3 DNA that was read is TGTGCCAGCAGCTCGGTACCGGGGGATGAG. Encoded protein: CASSSVPGDE. The complete CDR3 reads CASSSVPGDEQFF.

Concerning this clone: The read finishes 3 residues shy of the CDR3 end, and the germline J gene is used to complete it. The V call is TRBV27, the J call TRBJ1-4; 7 nucleotides align to TRBD1. This CDR3 is built from 16 residues. The V and J ends lost 1 base and 8 bases, in that order; junction bases with no gene match: 10. The germline V gene has CDR1 MNHEY and CDR2 SMNVEV (reference sequence). CDR3 DNA, as far as it was read: TGTGCCAGCAGTTTATGGGCAGGGGGTGGTGGGGAAAAA. Protein sequence: CASSLWAGGGGEK. The CDR3 reads in full as CASSLWAGGGGEKLFF.

Worth noting for this clone: The CDR3 goes on 3 residues after the read ends, and that part is filled in from the germline J gene. The chain is built from TRBV5-6 and TRBJ2-3, with 7 bases aligning to TRBD1. CDR1 is SGHDT, CDR2 YYEEEE, per germline. CDR3 length equals 14 residues. The CDR3 bases that were read are TGTGCCAGCAGCTTGACAGGGGTCCAAGAGACG. This translates into CASSLTGVQET. The whole CDR3 sequence is CASSLTGVQETQYF.

About this clone: Read coverage stops 3 residues before the CDR3 terminus; the germline J gene supplies the remainder. The gene calls are TRBV4-1 and TRBJ1-1; TRBD1 agrees at 8 bases. CDR1 MGHRA and CDR2 YSYEKL come from the germline V gene. There are 14 residues in the CDR3. The J segment lost 5 bases and the V segment lost 4 bases, leaving 6 bases of the junction unmatched. This CDR3 is CASSLVQGETEAFF. CDR3 DNA, as far as it was read: TGCGCCAGCAGCCTCGTACAGGGGGAGACTGAA.

In the case of this clone: The read finishes 3 residues shy of the CDR3 end, and the germline J gene is used to complete it. The gene calls are TRBV19 and TRBJ2-4; a possible D gene is TRBD1 (5 bases). The CDR3 has 16 residues. CDR1 LNHDA and CDR2 SQIVND come from the germline V gene (reference sequence). CDR3 in amino acids: CASSIDPTDRDDGQYF. CDR3 DNA (partial): TGTGCCAGTAGTATAGATCCGACAGATAGGGATGATGGT.

Points on this clone: The read ends 3 residues shy of where the CDR3 ends; the end is completed using the germline J gene. The chain joins TRBV5-1 to TRBJ2-5; D unresolved. Trimming shortened V by 2 bases and J by 0 bases, and 5 bases separated the two germline ends. Germline V gene lookup returns CDR1 SGHRS and CDR2 YFSETQ. The CDR3 has 13 amino acids. The part of the CDR3 DNA that was read is TGCGCCAGCAGCTTTGACAACCAAGAGACC. Its protein product is CASSFDNQET. The entire CDR3 protein reads CASSFDNQETQYF.

As to this clone: The sequenced fragment ends 3 residues before the CDR3 boundary, so the rest is inferred from the germline J gene. The rearrangement uses TRBV14 and TRBJ2-3, with 7 bases fitting TRBD2. CDR3 length: 17 residues. Germline V gene data show CDR1 as SGHDN and CDR2 as FVKESK. J was trimmed by 7 bases and V by 1 base; bases with no gene match: 14. The CDR3 DNA, read in part, is TGTGCCAGCAGCCAAGTGTTCGCGGGGGACCTTCTAAATACG. Its protein is CASSQVFAGDLLNT. In full, the CDR3 is CASSQVFAGDLLNTQYF.

On this clone itself: The read halts 3 residues ahead of the CDR3 end, with the missing end drawn from the germline J gene. This chain connects TRBV28 to TRBJ1-1; tentatively, D is TRBD1 (6 bases). The CDR3 runs to 14 residues. Per the germline V gene, CDR1 is MDHEN and CDR2 is SYDVKM. Trimming stripped 5 bases from V and 4 bases from J, with 14 bases between. The CDR3 protein is CASSAGVLVTEAFF. The part of the CDR3 DNA that was read is TGTGCCAGCAGTGCAGGGGTCTTGGTCACTGAA. Full variable domain (remainder filled in from reference TRBV28 and TRBJ1-1): DVKVTQSSRYLVKRTGEKVFLECVQDMDHENMFWYRQDPGLGLRLIYFSYDVKMKEKGDIPEGYSVSREKKERFSLILESASTNQTSMYLCASSAGVLVTEAFFGQGTRLTVV.

On this clone itself: Read data end 3 residues before the CDR3 end; the end is taken from the germline J gene. This chain uses TRBV2 with TRBJ2-7, with 8 bases identical to TRBD1. With 7 bases clipped from V and 3 bases from J, the junction kept 8 bases outside the gene matches. CDR1 is SNHLY, CDR2 FYNNEI, per germline. The CDR3 runs to 14 residues. Here the CDR3 reads CASTKETGDYEQYF. CDR3 bases read: TGTGCCAGCACTAAGGAGACAGGGGACTACGAG.

On this clone: The read terminates 3 residues before the CDR3 end, so the remaining end is supplied by the germline J gene. J is TRBJ1-6 and V is TRBV19, with no clear D. Per germline, CDR1 LNHDA and CDR2 SQIVND (reference sequence). CDR3 length equals 17 residues. The V end lost 7 bases, the J end lost 0 bases, and 16 bases lay between the germline ends. The sequenced part of the CDR3 DNA is TGTGCCAGTACCAACGAAGACTCTTCCTCCTATAATTCACCC. Protein sequence: CASTNEDSSSYNSP. The full CDR3 protein is CASTNEDSSSYNSPLHF.

The CDR3 bases that were read are TGTGCCAGCTCACCACCCGGGACAGGGGGCGAGGCTAATGAAAAG. Encoded protein: CASSPPGTGGEANEK. The full CDR3 protein reads CASSPPGTGGEANEKLFF. The chain has TRBV18 and TRBJ2-2, with 12 bases matching TRBD1. Read data end 3 residues before the CDR3 end; the end is taken from the germline J gene. Germline loops: CDR1 KGHSH, CDR2 LQKENI. The CDR3 extends over 18 amino acids.

About this clone itself: The read comes to an end 3 residues before the CDR3 does, leaving the germline J gene to fill in the end. This chain connects TRBV19 to TRBJ2-4; the match to TRBD2 covers 11 bases. Germline CDR1 LNHDA, CDR2 SQIVND (reference sequence). This CDR3 contains 15 residues. V lost 5 bases and J lost 1; bases outside the gene matches: 1. CDR3 DNA, as far as it was read: TGTGCCAGTAGTTCTAGCGGGGGGGCCAAAAACATT. It translates to CASSSSGGAKNI. The whole CDR3 protein reads CASSSSGGAKNIQYF.

The CDR3 DNA, read in part, is TGCGCCAGCAGTTACGAGACAGGGACAGAA. Encoded protein: CASSYETGTE. The CDR3 in full is CASSYETGTEAFF. The J gene is TRBJ1-1, the V gene TRBV5-1; 7 bases are a match to TRBD1. The CDR3 goes on 3 residues after the read ends, and that part is filled in from the germline J gene. The CDR3 consists of 13 residues. CDR1 and CDR2 (germline): SGHRS, YFSETQ.

The part of the CDR3 DNA that was read is TGCAGCGTTTCACAGGGGACATTCACAGATACG. Its translation is CSVSQGTFTDT. The whole CDR3 protein is CSVSQGTFTDTQYF. V gene TRBV29-1 combines with J gene TRBJ2-3; 7 bases map to TRBD1. The read comes to an end 3 residues before the CDR3 does, leaving the germline J gene to fill in the end. V gave up 5 bases and J gave up 2 bases; unmatched junction bases: 7. This CDR3 has 14 amino acids. Per the germline V gene, CDR1 is SQVTM and CDR2 is ANQGSEA.

About this clone itself: The read gets to within 3 residues of the CDR3 end, and the germline J gene fills in the rest. The genes are TRBV7-9 and TRBJ1-2; D is possibly TRBD1 (6 bases). This CDR3 region has 14 residues. CDR1 SEHNR and CDR2 FQNEAQ come from the germline V gene (reference sequence). The sequenced part of the CDR3 DNA is TGTGCCAGCAGCCAGCTAAGCGGGGGCCACGAC. It encodes CASSQLSGGHD. The full CDR3 protein reads CASSQLSGGHDYTF.